The 25 T cell receptor beta chains in this list originate from one sample, sequenced in a study of spatial heterogeneity in lung cancer. The sample's time point: sample taken at primary tumor resection. TCRdb reanalysed the 5' RACE reads using MiXCR and keeps one entry per CDR3 protein. This repertoire shows more than 60,000 distinct CDR3 sequences, approximately 8% found once; its top ten account for roughly 6.4%. The material was PBMCs, obtained at surgery. The receptors originated from a male donor with early-stage non-small cell lung cancer.

V and J are TRBV12-3 or TRBV12-4 and TRBJ1-3; D uncertain. Deletions cut 7 bases from V and 1 base from J, with 8 bases between. The CDR3 is made up of 13 amino acids. The CDR3 loop reads CASTQSSGNTIYF. The CDR3 DNA reads as TGTGCCAGCACCCAATCATCTGGAAACACCATATATTTT.

This clonotype has only a few counts. J is TRBJ1-1 and V is TRBV18, with a tentative D call TRBD1 (5 bases). Trimming pared 4 bases from V and 4 bases from J, leaving 10 bases between. Per the germline V gene, CDR1 is KGHSH and CDR2 is LQKENI. This CDR3 spans 13 amino acids. In DNA, the CDR3 is TGTGCCAGCTCACGAAACGGGGGCACTGAAGCTTTCTTT. Translating gives CASSRNGGTEAFF.

CDR3: CSVEGSGVSGNTIYF. The CDR3 region has the DNA TGCAGCGTTGAAGGCAGCGGGGTCTCTGGAAACACCATATATTTT. The gene calls are TRBV29-1 and TRBJ1-3; D is uncertain. Germline CDR1 reads SQVTM; CDR2 reads ANQGSEA. The CDR3 covers 15 residues. The V and J ends lost 1 base and 0 bases respectively, with 10 bases between them.

In this sample, this clonotype turned up a few times. The junction does not match germline at one end; this may be a read error. The rearrangement uses TRBV7-2 and TRBJ2-7; 11 bases agree with TRBD2. The length of the CDR3 is 14 residues. Germline V gene data show CDR1 as SGHTA and CDR2 as FQGNSA. CDR3 region: CASSLGAASGRSNF. The DNA for the CDR3 is TGTGCCAGCAGCTTAGGGGCAGCTAGCGGGAGGTCGAACTTC.

This clonotype was recorded many times. The J gene is TRBJ2-2, the V gene TRBV11-3; the D gene could be TRBD1 or TRBD2 (5 bases each). Germline V gene lookup returns CDR1 SGHNT and CDR2 YENEEA. V lost 5 bases and J 0 bases, leaving 7 bases between the germline ends. The CDR3 runs 14 residues. The DNA of the CDR3 is TGTGCCAGCAGCGGGACCTCGAACACCGGGGAGCTGTTTTTT. Amino acid sequence: CASSGTSNTGELFF.

This chain joins TRBV4-1 and TRBJ1-5; no clear D. The V gene's germline CDR1 is MGHRA and CDR2 YSYEKL. This CDR3 contains 14 residues. V dropped 1 base and J dropped 4 bases, with 8 bases sitting between them. CDR3 region: CASSQVGGNQPQHF. CDR3 nucleotides: TGCGCCAGCAGCCAAGTGGGAGGAAATCAGCCCCAGCATTTT.

This clonotype appeared a few times. The rearrangement uses TRBV19 and TRBJ1-1, with D maybe TRBD1 (5 bases). The CDR3 has 13 residues. Per germline, CDR1 LNHDA and CDR2 SQIVND (reference sequence). V was cut by 10 bases and J by 1 base, with 13 bases left in between. Here the CDR3 DNA reads TGTGCCACAAACGACGGGGCGAACACTGAAGCTTTCTTT. Translated, it gives CATNDGANTEAFF.

In its sample, this clonotype was seen many times. The chain joins TRBV5-1 to TRBJ1-1; D is uncertain. The V end was cut by 4 bases, the J end by 0 bases, with 19 bases between. Looked up from germline, CDR1 is SGHRS and CDR2 is YFSETQ. The CDR3 runs to 17 residues. This CDR3 is CASSPGRVVFVNTEAFF. CDR3 in DNA: TGCGCCAGCAGCCCTGGTAGGGTAGTATTCGTGAACACTGAAGCTTTCTTT.

This clonotype has at least ten counts. The V and J genes are TRBV5-1 and TRBJ2-3, with 9 bases identical to TRBD2. There are 15 residues in the CDR3. From germline, CDR1 is SGHRS and CDR2 YFSETQ. V lost 1 base, J lost 3 bases, and 3 bases stayed unmatched. CDR3 sequence: CASSLLAGKTDTQYF. CDR3 sequence (DNA): TGCGCCAGCAGCTTGCTAGCGGGAAAAACAGATACGCAGTATTTT.

The genes are TRBV12-3 or TRBV12-4 and TRBJ1-5; 8 nucleotides line up with TRBD1. The junction had 4 bases not matched to a gene; V was cut back by 5 bases and J by 7 bases. This CDR3 is 13 amino acids long. This CDR3 reads CASSASGGQPQHF. In DNA form, the CDR3 reads TGTGCCAGCAGTGCATCAGGGGGCCAGCCCCAGCATTTT.

This clonotype was observed a handful of times. The genes are TRBV2 and TRBJ2-1; D is unclear. CDR3 length: 13 amino acids. The V end lost 4 bases, the J end lost 3 bases, and 7 bases lay between the germline ends. The germline V gene encodes CDR1 SNHLY and CDR2 FYNNEI. Here the CDR3 DNA reads TGTGCCAGCAGTGCGCGGATCTACAATGAGCAGTTCTTC. It is translated as CASSARIYNEQFF.

This clonotype has only a few counts. The rearrangement uses TRBV5-1 and TRBJ2-3; 11 bases fit TRBD2. This CDR3 spans 17 amino acids. Per the germline V gene, CDR1 is SGHRS and CDR2 is YFSETQ. Trimming cost V 4 bases and J 5 bases; bases outside gene matches: 12. CDR3 in amino acids: CASSRIPLAGVQDTQYF. CDR3 sequence (DNA): TGCGCCAGCAGCCGTATTCCACTAGCGGGAGTCCAAGATACGCAGTATTTT.

This clonotype has more than one count but fewer than ten. J is TRBJ1-2 and V is TRBV6-5, with 7 nucleotides matching TRBD1. This CDR3 region has 14 residues. V dropped 4 bases and J dropped 6; count of bases not matched to a gene: 8. From germline, CDR1 is MNHEY and CDR2 SVGAGI. For the CDR3, the DNA is TGTGCCAGCAGTTTTCAGGGACAGACCAATGGCTACACCTTC. As protein: CASSFQGQTNGYTF.

Sample share makes this clonotype medium-sized. This sequence joins TRBV10-3 and TRBJ2-7, with D possibly being TRBD2 (5 bases). This CDR3 is built from 17 residues. V dropped 0 bases and J dropped 2 bases, with 17 bases sitting between them. Germline V gene lookup returns CDR1 ENHRY and CDR2 SYGVKD. The CDR3 reads CAISESPTLTGTYEQYF. In DNA, the CDR3 is TGTGCCATCAGTGAGTCCCCCACACTCACGGGGACCTACGAGCAGTACTTC.

This clonotype occurred many times. The rearrangement links TRBV28 to TRBJ2-7, with 8 bases that match TRBD1. CDR1 is MDHEN and CDR2 is SYDVKM in the germline V gene. J was trimmed by 6 bases and V by 3 bases; bases with no gene match: 13. CDR3 length equals 16 residues. CDR3 DNA sequence: TGTGCCAGCAGTTTCCTACAGGGGGATGGGTTTGGCGAGCAGTACTTC. Amino acids: CASSFLQGDGFGEQYF.

For this clonotype: A much larger clone sits a single nucleotide away, making a read error possible. This chain uses TRBV5-6 with TRBJ2-1; D might be TRBD1 (6 bases). The V end was cut by 1 base, the J end by 8 bases, with 13 bases between. This CDR3 has 14 amino acids. From germline, CDR1 is SGHDT and CDR2 YYEEEE. The CDR3 sequence is CASSLSRGLDEQFF. The CDR3 region has the DNA TGTGCCAGCAGCTTGTCCAGGGGTCTGGATGAGCAGTTCTTC.

The J gene is TRBJ2-5, the V gene TRBV7-2; D gene ambiguous. Per germline, CDR1 SGHTA and CDR2 FQGNSA. There are 14 residues in the CDR3. Trimming pared 1 base from V and 2 bases from J, leaving 8 bases between. The CDR3: CASSLVGRQETQYF. DNA of the CDR3: TGTGCCAGCAGCTTAGTTGGCAGACAAGAGACCCAGTACTTC.

The chain recombines TRBV5-1 with TRBJ1-6; 8 nucleotides agree with TRBD1. Per germline, CDR1 SGHRS and CDR2 YFSETQ. The CDR3 sequence is 17 residues long. With V trimmed by 4 bases and J by 0 bases, 6 bases remained unmatched. CDR3 in amino acids: CASSPGDRSSYNSPLHF. CDR3 nucleotides: TGCGCCAGCAGCCCCGGGGACAGGAGCTCCTATAATTCACCCCTCCACTTT.

The chain uses TRBV29-1 and TRBJ2-1, with TRBD2 identical over 8 bases. Germline values: CDR1 SQVTM, CDR2 ANQGSEA. This CDR3 region has 18 residues. V dropped 6 bases and J dropped 0; count of bases not matched to a gene: 16. The CDR3 sequence: CSVAPLAGISGSYNEQFF. In DNA form, the CDR3 reads TGCAGCGTAGCCCCCTTAGCGGGGATTTCGGGCTCCTACAATGAGCAGTTCTTC.

This clonotype has a handful of counts. A much larger clone lies one base from this, so it may be a read error. V is TRBV11-2 and J is TRBJ1-4; D remains unclear. CDR3 length equals 13 residues. Trimming removed 1 base at V and 7 bases at J, with 7 bases between. Germline loops: CDR1 SGHAT, CDR2 FQNNGV. CDR3: CASSLGQSEKLFF. The CDR3 region has the DNA TGTGCCAGCAGCTTAGGGCAGAGTGAAAAACTGTTTTTT. Looking up the rest from reference TRBV11-2 and TRBJ1-4 gives the full variable domain: EAGVAQSPRYKIIEKRQSVAFWCNPISGHATLYWYQQILGQGPKLLIQFQNNGVVDDSQLPKDRFSAERLKGVDSTLKIQPAKLEDSAVYLCASSLGQSEKLFFGSGTQLSVL.

This clonotype was found many times. This chain links TRBV28 with TRBJ2-3; D unresolved. V lost 8 bases, J lost 2 bases, and 8 bases lay in between. Germline CDR1 and CDR2: MDHEN and SYDVKM. This CDR3 is 12 amino acids long. CDR3 sequence (DNA): TGTGCCAGCCACGGTACCACAGATACGCAGTATTTT. It yields the protein CASHGTTDTQYF.

This clonotype occurred many times. V and J are TRBV12-3 or TRBV12-4 and TRBJ2-1; 7 nucleotides match TRBD2. This CDR3 has 13 amino acids. Losses at the gene ends were 5 bases for V and 8 bases for J; bases not matched to a gene: 6. CDR3 DNA: TGTGCCAGCAGTCTCCCCACTAGCGATGAGCAGTTCTTC. As protein: CASSLPTSDEQFF.

This clonotype turned up a few times. The chain joins TRBV15 to TRBJ2-1; 8 positions match TRBD2. This CDR3 has 15 amino acids. Germline V lookup: CDR1 LNHNV, CDR2 YYDKDF (reference sequence). The trim removed 1 base at V and 4 bases at J, leaving 3 bases unmatched. Here the CDR3 DNA reads TGTGCCACCAGCAGAGCGGCTAGCGGGTACAATGAGCAGTTCTTC. It translates to CATSRAASGYNEQFF.

This clonotype was picked up many times. The J gene is TRBJ2-3, the V gene TRBV2; D gene unclear. Trimming took off 3 bases at V and 6 bases at J, with 4 bases between the two ends. The CDR3 has 11 amino acids. Germline V gives CDR1 SNHLY, CDR2 FYNNEI. The CDR3 DNA follows: TGTGCCAGCAGTGATCCTGATACGCAGTATTTT. This encodes CASSDPDTQYF.

This clonotype showed up many times. This chain links TRBV7-9 with TRBJ1-2; weak D call: TRBD1 (5 bases). Deletions cut 5 bases from V and 5 bases from J, with 21 bases between. CDR3 length equals 16 residues. The germline CDR1 and CDR2 sequences are SEHNR and FQNEAQ (reference sequence). The CDR3 here is CASSKNSRDLAYGYTF. The CDR3 bases are TGTGCCAGCAGCAAAAACTCAAGGGACCTGGCATATGGCTACACCTTC.